Below, 9 T cell receptor beta chains from the same sample are listed, as sequenced in a study of cytomegalovirus exposure and HLA in healthy donors. With 60 Vbeta and 13 Jbeta primers, the PCR was carried out. Some clones are missing from TCRdb's copy, which holds only in-frame ones; the method was immunoSEQ multiplex PCR. Of more than 110,000 clones listed, 60% to 85% are singletons. Material: PBMCs. These receptor sequences come from a man younger than 35 in good health and CMV-seronegative.

This chain joins TRBV5-6 and TRBJ2-7; no firm D call. This CDR3 comprises 12 residues. Germline CDR1 is SGHDT and CDR2 is YYEEEE. The germline V and J ends were trimmed by 0 bases and 3 bases, with 4 bases remaining between them. CDR3 sequence reads: CASSLDYYEQYF. CDR3 DNA sequence: TGTGCCAGCAGCTTGGATTACTACGAGCAGTACTTC.

The chain couples TRBV7-8 to TRBJ1-2; 7 bases are shared with TRBD1. The CDR3 covers 15 residues. The V segment lost 1 base and the J segment 4 bases; nucleotides outside the gene matches: 6. CDR1 and CDR2 from the germline V gene are SGHVS and FQNEAQ. The CDR3 DNA reads TGTGCCAGCAGCTTAGGGGACAGCCGGGGCTATGGCTACACCTTC. Protein: CASSLGDSRGYGYTF.

This clone showed up just once. CDR3 nucleotides: TGTGCCAGCAGCTTAACAGGGGGCGCAGGGTATGGCTACACCTTC. It is translated as CASSLTGGAGYGYTF. V is TRBV7-3 and J is TRBJ1-2, with 7 positions matching TRBD1. The length of the CDR3 is 15 residues. Unmatched junction bases numbered 6, after V lost 0 bases and J lost 5 bases. CDR1 is SGHTA, CDR2 FQGTGA, per germline.

The genes are TRBV27 and TRBJ2-6, with 7 bases that match TRBD2. The CDR3 contains 18 residues. Looked up from germline, CDR1 is MNHEY and CDR2 is SMNVEV (reference sequence). V was pared by 5 bases and J by 0 bases, with 10 bases of the junction left unmatched. In DNA, the CDR3 is TGTGCCAGCAGTGTTGCAGGAGCGGGGATCTCTGGGGCCAACGTCCTGACTTTC. Its translation is CASSVAGAGISGANVLTF.

In this sample, this clone turned up a few times. The V and J genes are TRBV2 and TRBJ1-1; D is unclear. Germline-derived CDR1 and CDR2 are SNHLY and FYNNEI. Trimming pared 1 base from V and 3 bases from J, leaving 12 bases between. CDR3 size: 15 residues. The CDR3 spells CASSEVQISDTEAFF. Here the CDR3 DNA reads TGTGCCAGCAGTGAAGTACAGATTTCAGACACTGAAGCTTTCTTT.

V gene TRBV27 combines with J gene TRBJ2-7, with TRBD2 matching over 8 bases. Germline V gene lookup returns CDR1 MNHEY and CDR2 SMNVEV (reference sequence). This CDR3 has 15 residues. J gave up 3 bases and V 3 bases, and 7 bases lay outside the gene matches. For the CDR3, the DNA is TGTGCCAGCAGTTTCTCCAGCGGGAGTGGCTACGAGCAGTACTTC. It codes for CASSFSSGSGYEQYF.

This clone was counted a single time. The chain uses TRBV2 and TRBJ2-7; TRBD1 aligns across 8 bases. Germline CDR1 reads SNHLY; CDR2 reads FYNNEI. The CDR3 is 16 amino acids. Germline trimming cut 6 bases from V and 1 base from J; bases unmatched to any gene: 11. For the CDR3, the DNA is TGTGCCAGCAGGGAAACCGCAGGGGGCGCATCCTACGAGCAGTACTTC. It encodes CASRETAGGASYEQYF.

This rearrangement joins TRBV18 to TRBJ2-7, with 7 bases that match TRBD1. Germline values: CDR1 KGHSH, CDR2 LQKENI. The CDR3 extends over 14 amino acids. J lost 4 bases, V lost 3 bases, and 6 bases had no gene match. The CDR3 DNA reads as TGTGCCAGCTCACCGCGAGGGGACAGTTACGAGCAGTACTTC. Translating gives CASSPRGDSYEQYF.

The chain couples TRBV2 to TRBJ2-4; TRBD1 agrees at 8 bases. V shed 9 bases, J shed 9 bases, and the junction held 7 bases outside the gene matches. This CDR3 region has 12 residues. CDR1 is SNHLY and CDR2 is FYNNEI in the germline V gene. In DNA, the CDR3 is TGTGCCAGGGCTGACAGGGGCGGCATTCAGTACTTC. Residues: CARADRGGIQYF.